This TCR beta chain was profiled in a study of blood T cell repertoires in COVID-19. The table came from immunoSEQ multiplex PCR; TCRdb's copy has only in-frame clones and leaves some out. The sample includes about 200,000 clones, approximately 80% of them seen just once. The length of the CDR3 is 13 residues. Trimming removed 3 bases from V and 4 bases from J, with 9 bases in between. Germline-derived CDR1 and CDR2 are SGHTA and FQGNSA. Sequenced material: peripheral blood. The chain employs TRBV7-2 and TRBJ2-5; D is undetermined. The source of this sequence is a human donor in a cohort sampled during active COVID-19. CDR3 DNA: TGTGCCAGCAGCTTGGAGAGTGGAGAGACCCAGTACTTC. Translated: CASSLESGETQYF.